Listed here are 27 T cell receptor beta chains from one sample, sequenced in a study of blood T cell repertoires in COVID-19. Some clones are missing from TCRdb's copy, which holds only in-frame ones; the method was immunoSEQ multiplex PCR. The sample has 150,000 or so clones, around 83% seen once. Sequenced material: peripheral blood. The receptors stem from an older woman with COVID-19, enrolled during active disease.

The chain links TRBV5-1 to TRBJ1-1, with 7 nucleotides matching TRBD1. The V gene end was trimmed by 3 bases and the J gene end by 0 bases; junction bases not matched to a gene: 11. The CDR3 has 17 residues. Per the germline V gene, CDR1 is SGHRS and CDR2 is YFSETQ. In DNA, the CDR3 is TGCGCCAGCAGCTATTTGACAGGGAAGTCAATGAACACTGAAGCTTTCTTT. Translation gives CASSYLTGKSMNTEAFF.

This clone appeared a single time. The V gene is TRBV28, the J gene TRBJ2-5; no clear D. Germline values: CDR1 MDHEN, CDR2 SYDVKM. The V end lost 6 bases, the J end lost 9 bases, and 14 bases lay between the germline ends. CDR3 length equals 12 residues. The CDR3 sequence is CASSPPRTAQYF. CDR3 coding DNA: TGTGCCAGCAGCCCCCCGAGAACGGCCCAGTACTTC.

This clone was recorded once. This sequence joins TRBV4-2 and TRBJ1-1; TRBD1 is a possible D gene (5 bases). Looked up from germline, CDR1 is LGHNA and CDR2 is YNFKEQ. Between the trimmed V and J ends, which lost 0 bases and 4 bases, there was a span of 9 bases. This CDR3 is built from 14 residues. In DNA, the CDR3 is TGTGCCAGCAGCCAAGAGGTGGGGGGCACTGAAGCTTTCTTT. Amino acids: CASSQEVGGTEAFF.

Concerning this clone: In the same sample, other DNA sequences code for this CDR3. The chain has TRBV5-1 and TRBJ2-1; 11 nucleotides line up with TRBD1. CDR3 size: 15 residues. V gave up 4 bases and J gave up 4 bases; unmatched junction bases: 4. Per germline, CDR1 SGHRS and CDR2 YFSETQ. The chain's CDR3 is CASSLGTGGYNEQFF. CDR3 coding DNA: TGCGCCAGCAGCCTAGGGACAGGGGGATACAATGAGCAGTTCTTC. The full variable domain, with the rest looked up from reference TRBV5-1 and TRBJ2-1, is KAGVTQTPRYLIKTRGQQVTLSCSPISGHRSVSWYQQTPGQGLQFLFEYFSETQRNKGNFPGRFSGRQFSNSRSEMNVSTLELGDSALYLCASSLGTGGYNEQFFGPGTRLTVL.

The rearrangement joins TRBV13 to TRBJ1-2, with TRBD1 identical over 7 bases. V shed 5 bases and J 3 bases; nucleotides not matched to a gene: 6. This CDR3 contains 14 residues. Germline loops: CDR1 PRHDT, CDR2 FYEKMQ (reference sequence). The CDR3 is CASSGGQEYYGYTF. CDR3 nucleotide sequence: TGTGCCAGCAGCGGAGGACAGGAGTACTATGGCTACACCTTC. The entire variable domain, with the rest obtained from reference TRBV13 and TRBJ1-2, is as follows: AAGVIQSPRHLIKEKRETATLKCYPIPRHDTVYWYQQGPGQDPQFLISFYEKMQSDKGSIPDRFSAQQFSDYHSELNMSSLELGDSALYFCASSGGQEYYGYTFGSGTRLTVV.

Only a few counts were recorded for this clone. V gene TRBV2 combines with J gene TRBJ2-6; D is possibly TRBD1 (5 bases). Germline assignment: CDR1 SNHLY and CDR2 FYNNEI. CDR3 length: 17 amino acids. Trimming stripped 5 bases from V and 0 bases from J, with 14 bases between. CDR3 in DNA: TGTGCCAGCAGTCAGGACATTCCCCGCTCTGGGGCCAACGTCCTGACTTTC. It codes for CASSQDIPRSGANVLTF.

CDR3 amino acids: CATGDSGQPQHF. For the CDR3, the DNA is TGTGCCACGGGAGATTCGGGGCAGCCCCAGCATTTT. This chain links TRBV24-1 with TRBJ1-5, with unresolved D. V was clipped by 10 bases and J by 7 bases, with 13 bases between them. CDR3 length equals 12 residues. The germline V gene encodes CDR1 KGHDR and CDR2 SFDVKD.

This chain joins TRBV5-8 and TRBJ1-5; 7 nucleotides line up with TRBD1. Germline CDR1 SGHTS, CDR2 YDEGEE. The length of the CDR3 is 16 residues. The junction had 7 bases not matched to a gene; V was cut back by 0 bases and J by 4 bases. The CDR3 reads CASSLGTGSENQPQHF. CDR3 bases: TGTGCCAGCAGCTTGGGGACAGGATCCGAAAATCAGCCCCAGCATTTT.

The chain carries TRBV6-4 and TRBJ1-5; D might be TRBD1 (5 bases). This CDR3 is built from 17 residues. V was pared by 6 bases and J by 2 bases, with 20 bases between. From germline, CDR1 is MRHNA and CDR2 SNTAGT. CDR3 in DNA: TGTGCCAGCAGGCCTCCCCGTAGGGGCCTTTGCAATCAGCCCCAGCATTTT. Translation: CASRPPRRGLCNQPQHF.

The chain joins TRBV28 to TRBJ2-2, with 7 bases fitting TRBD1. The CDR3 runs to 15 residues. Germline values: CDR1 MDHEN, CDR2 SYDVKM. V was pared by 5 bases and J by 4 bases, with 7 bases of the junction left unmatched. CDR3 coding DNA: TGTGCCAGCAGTGAGACAGGGTCAGGCACCGGGGAGCTGTTTTTT. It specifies CASSETGSGTGELFF.

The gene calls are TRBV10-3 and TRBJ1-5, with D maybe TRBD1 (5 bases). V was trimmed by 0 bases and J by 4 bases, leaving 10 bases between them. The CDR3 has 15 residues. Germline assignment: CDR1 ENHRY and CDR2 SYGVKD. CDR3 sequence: CAISESGGSNQPQHF. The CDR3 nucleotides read TGTGCCATCAGTGAGTCGGGGGGTTCGAATCAGCCCCAGCATTTT.

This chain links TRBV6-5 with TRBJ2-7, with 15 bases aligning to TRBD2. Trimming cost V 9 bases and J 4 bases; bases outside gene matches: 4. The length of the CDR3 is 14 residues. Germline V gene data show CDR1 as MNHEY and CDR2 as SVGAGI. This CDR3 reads CASRGTSGGYEQYF. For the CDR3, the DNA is TGTGCCAGTAGAGGGACTAGCGGGGGGTACGAGCAGTACTTC.

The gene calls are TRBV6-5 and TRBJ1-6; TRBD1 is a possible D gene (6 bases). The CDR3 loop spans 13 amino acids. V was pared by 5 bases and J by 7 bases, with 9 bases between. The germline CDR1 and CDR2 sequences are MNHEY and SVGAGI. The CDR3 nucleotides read TGTGCCAGCAGTACTACAGGGAATTCACCCCTCCACTTT. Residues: CASSTTGNSPLHF.

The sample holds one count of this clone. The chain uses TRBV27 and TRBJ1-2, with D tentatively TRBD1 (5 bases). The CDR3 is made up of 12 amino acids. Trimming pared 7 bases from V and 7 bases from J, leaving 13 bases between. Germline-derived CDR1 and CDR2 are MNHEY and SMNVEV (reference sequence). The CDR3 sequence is CASTTGLAGYTF. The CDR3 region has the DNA TGTGCCAGCACCACAGGCCTCGCTGGCTACACCTTC.

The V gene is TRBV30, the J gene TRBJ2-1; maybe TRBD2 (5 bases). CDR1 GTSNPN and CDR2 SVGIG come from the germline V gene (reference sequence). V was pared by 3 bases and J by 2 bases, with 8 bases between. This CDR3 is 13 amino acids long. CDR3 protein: CAWRRVTYNEQFF. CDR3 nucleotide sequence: TGTGCCTGGAGGCGGGTCACCTACAATGAGCAGTTCTTC.

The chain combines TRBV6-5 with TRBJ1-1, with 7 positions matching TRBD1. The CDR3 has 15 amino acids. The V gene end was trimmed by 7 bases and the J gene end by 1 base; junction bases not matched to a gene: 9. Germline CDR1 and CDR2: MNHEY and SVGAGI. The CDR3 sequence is CASIDVRDRNTEAFF. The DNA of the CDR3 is TGTGCCAGCATCGACGTGAGGGACAGGAACACTGAAGCTTTCTTT.

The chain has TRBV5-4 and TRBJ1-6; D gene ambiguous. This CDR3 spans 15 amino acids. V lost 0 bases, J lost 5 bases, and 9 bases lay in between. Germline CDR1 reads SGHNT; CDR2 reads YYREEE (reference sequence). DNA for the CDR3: TGTGCCAGCAGCTTGGCGGGGTTCCATAATTCACCCCTCCACTTT. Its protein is CASSLAGFHNSPLHF.

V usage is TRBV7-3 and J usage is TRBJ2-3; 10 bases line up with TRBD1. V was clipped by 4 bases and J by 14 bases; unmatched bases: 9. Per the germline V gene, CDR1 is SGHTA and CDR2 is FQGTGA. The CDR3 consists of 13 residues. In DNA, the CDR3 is TGTGCCAGCAGCTCCTCCGGGACAGGGGATGTGTATTTT. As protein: CASSSSGTGDVYF.

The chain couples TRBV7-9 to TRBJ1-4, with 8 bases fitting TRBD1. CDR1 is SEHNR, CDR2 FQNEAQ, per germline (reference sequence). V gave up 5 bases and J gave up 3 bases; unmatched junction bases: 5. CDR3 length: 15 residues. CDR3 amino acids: CASSPWTGPNEKLFF. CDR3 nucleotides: TGTGCCAGCAGCCCGTGGACAGGGCCTAATGAAAAACTGTTTTTT.

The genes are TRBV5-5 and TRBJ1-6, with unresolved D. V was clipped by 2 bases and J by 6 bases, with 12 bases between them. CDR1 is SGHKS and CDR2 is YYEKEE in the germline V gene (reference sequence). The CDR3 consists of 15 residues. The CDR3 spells CASSLVVSTNSPLHF. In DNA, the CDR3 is TGTGCCAGCAGCTTAGTGGTCAGTACTAATTCACCCCTCCACTTT.

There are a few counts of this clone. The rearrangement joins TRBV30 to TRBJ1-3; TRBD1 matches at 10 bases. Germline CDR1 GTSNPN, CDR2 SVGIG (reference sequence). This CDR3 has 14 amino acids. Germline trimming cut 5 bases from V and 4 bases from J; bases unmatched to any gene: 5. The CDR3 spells CAWGGTGAGNTIYF. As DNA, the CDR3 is TGTGCCTGGGGGGGGACAGGGGCAGGAAACACCATATATTTT.

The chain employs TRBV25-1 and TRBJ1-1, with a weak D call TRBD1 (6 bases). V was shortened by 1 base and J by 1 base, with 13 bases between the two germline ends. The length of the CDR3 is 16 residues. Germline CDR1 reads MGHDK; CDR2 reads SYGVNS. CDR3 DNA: TGTGCCAGCAGTGAATTTGAAGGGGGGGCGAACACTGAAGCTTTCTTT. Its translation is CASSEFEGGANTEAFF.

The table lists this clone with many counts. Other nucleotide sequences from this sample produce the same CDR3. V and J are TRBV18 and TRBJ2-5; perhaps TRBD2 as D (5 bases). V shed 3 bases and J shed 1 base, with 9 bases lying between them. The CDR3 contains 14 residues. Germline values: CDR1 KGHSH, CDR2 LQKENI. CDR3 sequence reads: CASSPRTGQETQYF. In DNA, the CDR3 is TGTGCCAGCTCACCCCGGACTGGCCAAGAGACCCAGTACTTC.

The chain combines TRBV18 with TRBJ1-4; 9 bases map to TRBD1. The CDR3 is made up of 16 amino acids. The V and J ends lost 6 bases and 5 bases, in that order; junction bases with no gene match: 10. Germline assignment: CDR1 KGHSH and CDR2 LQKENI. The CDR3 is CASSPGQGYTNEKLFF. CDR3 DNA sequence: TGTGCCAGCTCGCCGGGACAGGGCTATACCAATGAAAAACTGTTTTTT.

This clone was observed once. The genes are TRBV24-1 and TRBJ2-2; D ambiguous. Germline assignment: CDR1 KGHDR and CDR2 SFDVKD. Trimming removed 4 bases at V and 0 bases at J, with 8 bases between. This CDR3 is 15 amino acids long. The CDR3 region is CATSDSTANTGELFF. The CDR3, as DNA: TGTGCCACCAGTGACAGTACAGCGAACACCGGGGAGCTGTTTTTT.

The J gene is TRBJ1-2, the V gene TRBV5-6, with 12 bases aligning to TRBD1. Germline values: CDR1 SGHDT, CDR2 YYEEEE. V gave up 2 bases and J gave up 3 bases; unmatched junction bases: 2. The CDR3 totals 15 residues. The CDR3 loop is CASSFGTGGHYGYTF. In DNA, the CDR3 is TGTGCCAGCAGCTTTGGGACAGGGGGCCACTATGGCTACACCTTC.

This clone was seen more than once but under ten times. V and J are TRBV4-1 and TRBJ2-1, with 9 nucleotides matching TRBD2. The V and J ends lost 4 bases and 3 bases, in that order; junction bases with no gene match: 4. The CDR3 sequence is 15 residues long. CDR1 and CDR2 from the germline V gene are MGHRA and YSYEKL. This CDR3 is CASSLGTSYYNEQFF. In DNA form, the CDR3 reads TGCGCCAGCAGCCTTGGGACTAGCTACTACAATGAGCAGTTCTTC.